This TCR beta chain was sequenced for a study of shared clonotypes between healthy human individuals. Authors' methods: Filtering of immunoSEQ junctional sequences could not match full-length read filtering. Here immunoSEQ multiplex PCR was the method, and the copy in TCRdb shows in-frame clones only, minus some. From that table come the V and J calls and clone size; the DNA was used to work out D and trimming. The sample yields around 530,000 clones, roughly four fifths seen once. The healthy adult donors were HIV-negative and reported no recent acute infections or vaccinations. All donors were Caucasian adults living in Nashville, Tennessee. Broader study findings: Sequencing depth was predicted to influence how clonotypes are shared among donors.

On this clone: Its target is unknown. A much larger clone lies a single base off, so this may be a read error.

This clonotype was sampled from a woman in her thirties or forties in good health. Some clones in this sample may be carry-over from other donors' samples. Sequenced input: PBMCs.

As DNA, the CDR3 is TGTGCCAGCAGCTCGACAGAGAACACTGAAGCTTTCTTT. Amino acid sequence: CASSSTENTEAFF. The rearrangement links TRBV7-2 to TRBJ1-1, with D tentatively TRBD1 (5 bases). The germline V and J ends were trimmed by 4 bases and 1 base, with 7 bases remaining between them. The CDR3 runs to 13 residues. Germline CDR1 reads SGHTA; CDR2 reads FQGNSA.